This TCR beta chain was recorded in a study of technical replicates of blood from a few donors. This CDR3 has 18 amino acids. Per germline, CDR1 SGHVS and CDR2 FQNEAQ. Trimming stripped 2 bases from V and 6 bases from J, with 26 bases between. The repertoire was sequenced with immunoSEQ multiplex PCR; TCRdb's copy has only in-frame clones and lacks some. The sample consists of roughly 60,000 clones, over 85% of them appearing once. This receptor was identified in a human donor in good health. Some clones in this sample may be carry-over from other donors' samples. The sequenced sample consisted of PBMCs. The chain employs TRBV7-8 and TRBJ2-7, with D perhaps TRBD2 (7 bases). CDR3 residues: CASSLNTGTTGRGTEQYF. The CDR3 DNA follows: TGTGCCAGCAGCTTAAATACCGGGACCACGGGGAGGGGGACCGAGCAGTACTTC.